Below are 32 T cell receptor beta chains sequenced from a single sample in a study of shared clonotypes between healthy human individuals. TCRdb's copy holds only in-frame clones and misses some; the assay was immunoSEQ multiplex PCR. The sample contains a few hundred thousand clones, around 81% of which appear only once. The sequencing sample was made of PBMCs. The receptors were sampled from a woman in her 40s in good health. Some clones in this sample may be carry-over from other donors' samples.

This rearrangement joins TRBV5-4 to TRBJ2-2, with 7 nucleotides matching TRBD2. The CDR3 spans 16 residues. J gave up 4 bases and V 3 bases, and 9 bases lay outside the gene matches. Per germline, CDR1 SGHNT and CDR2 YYREEE (reference sequence). The DNA of the CDR3 is TGTGCCAGCAGCTCACCCGGGACTACACCCACCGGGGAGCTGTTTTTT. It yields the protein CASSSPGTTPTGELFF.

This clone was seen a handful of times. The chain employs TRBV18 and TRBJ1-2; D not certain. CDR1 and CDR2 from the germline V gene are KGHSH and LQKENI. The V gene lost 3 bases and the J gene lost 1 base, with 9 bases spanning the gap. CDR3 length: 14 amino acids. CDR3 DNA: TGTGCCAGCTCACCCCAGGAGGGTAACTATGGCTACACCTTC. This codes for CASSPQEGNYGYTF.

V is TRBV19 and J is TRBJ2-1, with D unclear. The CDR3 is 14 residues long. V was cut by 2 bases and J by 8 bases, with 13 bases left in between. Germline V gene lookup returns CDR1 LNHDA and CDR2 SQIVND (reference sequence). CDR3 nucleotide sequence: TGTGCCAGTAGTATAATCGGCAGTGTCTATGAGCAGTTCTTC. This sequence encodes CASSIIGSVYEQFF.

V gene TRBV9 combines with J gene TRBJ2-2; D remains ambiguous. The CDR3 extends over 13 amino acids. Trimming took 2 bases from V and 6 from J, leaving 8 bases between them. Germline V CDR1 and CDR2: SGDLS, YYNGEE. CDR3 sequence reads: CASSVTQAGELFF. The CDR3 coding sequence is TGTGCCAGCAGCGTGACCCAAGCCGGGGAGCTGTTTTTT.

This clone showed up just a few times. J is TRBJ1-2 and V is TRBV7-2, with TRBD1 matching over 7 bases. Germline CDR1 reads SGHTA; CDR2 reads FQGNSA. V shed 1 base and J 4 bases; nucleotides not matched to a gene: 9. CDR3 size: 16 residues. The CDR3 DNA follows: TGTGCCAGCAGCTTAGTAGTAGGGGGCGCGATCTATGGCTACACCTTC. Translating gives CASSLVVGGAIYGYTF.

The rearrangement uses TRBV21-1 and TRBJ1-3; the D call of TRBD1 is as the table states it, not checked on the DNA. TRBV21-1 is described as a pseudogene. The CDR3 has 16 residues. The DNA of the CDR3 is TGTGCCAGCAGCAAATTACCCGGGACAGGGGGCAACACCATATATTTT. It codes for CASSKLPGTGGNTIYF.

The rearrangement joins TRBV4-2 to TRBJ2-5; D is unclear. There are 13 residues in the CDR3. Germline-derived CDR1 and CDR2 are LGHNA and YNFKEQ. V was shortened by 0 bases and J by 4 bases, with 6 bases between the two germline ends. CDR3 residues: CASSQDPPETQYF. In DNA form, the CDR3 reads TGTGCCAGCAGCCAAGATCCCCCAGAGACCCAGTACTTC.

The chain recombines TRBV20-1 with TRBJ2-1; D unclear. Trimming removed 4 bases from V and 10 bases from J, with 8 bases in between. CDR1 and CDR2 from the germline V gene are DFQATT and SNEGSKA (reference sequence). This CDR3 spans 10 amino acids. The CDR3 bases are TGCAGTGCTACGAGGACCGAGCAGTTCTTC. Its protein is CSATRTEQFF.

Regarding this clone: A far more abundant clone sits one base away, making this likely a read error. J is TRBJ2-2 and V is TRBV6-1; D ambiguous. This CDR3 comprises 15 residues. Germline CDR1 reads MNHNS; CDR2 reads SASEGT. V gave up 5 bases and J gave up 2 bases, with 12 bases separating them. The CDR3 DNA reads TGTGCCAGCAGTAAAGAAGAAGGAAACACCGGGGAGCTGTTTTTT. As protein: CASSKEEGNTGELFF.

This chain connects TRBV5-4 to TRBJ2-3, with 7 bases matching TRBD2. V shed 0 bases and J 2 bases; nucleotides not matched to a gene: 6. Germline CDR1 is SGHNT and CDR2 is YYREEE (reference sequence). The CDR3 covers 16 residues. The CDR3 loop is CASSLVVGGITDTQYF. The CDR3 nucleotides read TGTGCCAGCAGCTTGGTGGTGGGAGGGATCACAGATACGCAGTATTTT.

This sequence joins TRBV19 and TRBJ2-1; a weak D match, TRBD2 (6 bases). The V gene lost 11 bases and the J gene lost 0 bases, with 11 bases spanning the gap. The CDR3 loop spans 13 amino acids. Germline CDR1 reads LNHDA; CDR2 reads SQIVND (reference sequence). CDR3 in DNA: TGTGCCTCTGCCGGGAGCTCCTACAATGAGCAGTTCTTC. Translated, it gives CASAGSSYNEQFF. Drawing the rest from reference TRBV19 and TRBJ2-1, the complete variable domain is DGGITQSPKYLFRKEGQNVTLSCEQNLNHDAMYWYRQDPGQGLRLIYYSQIVNDFQKGDIAEGYSVSREKKESFPLTVTSAQKNPTAFYLCASAGSSYNEQFFGPGTRLTVL.

The count of this clone is one. This chain joins TRBV18 and TRBJ2-2, with 7 bases that match TRBD2. V was pared by 2 bases and J by 4 bases, with 7 bases of the junction left unmatched. The CDR3 loop spans 16 amino acids. The germline V gene encodes CDR1 KGHSH and CDR2 LQKENI. The CDR3 DNA reads as TGTGCCAGCTCACCAGAAGGGCGGGAGAGCACCGGGGAGCTGTTTTTT. It is translated as CASSPEGRESTGELFF.

Of note for this clone: Additional DNA sequences in this sample encode the identical CDR3. V is TRBV5-1 and J is TRBJ2-3; 11 bases match TRBD2. J gave up 2 bases and V 0 bases, and 2 bases lay outside the gene matches. The CDR3 extends over 16 amino acids. Per germline, CDR1 SGHRS and CDR2 YFSETQ. CDR3 sequence (DNA): TGCGCCAGCAGCTTGGGACTAGCGGGATACACAGATACGCAGTATTTT. Protein: CASSLGLAGYTDTQYF.

The V and J genes are TRBV30 and TRBJ1-4; 7 positions match TRBD1. The length of the CDR3 is 14 residues. Germline V lookup: CDR1 GTSNPN, CDR2 SVGIG (reference sequence). J was trimmed by 7 bases and V by 4 bases; bases with no gene match: 9. The CDR3 reads CAWTAGGGIEKLFF. CDR3 bases: TGTGCCTGGACTGCAGGGGGAGGAATTGAAAAACTGTTTTTT.

This rearrangement joins TRBV5-1 to TRBJ2-2, with D possibly being TRBD2 (5 bases). Trimming removed 3 bases at V and 11 bases at J, with 17 bases between. Germline loops: CDR1 SGHRS, CDR2 YFSETQ. This CDR3 has 14 residues. CDR3 nucleotide sequence: TGCGCCAGCAGCTGGACTGTGGAGCTCGGAGAGCTGTTTTTT. This translates into CASSWTVELGELFF. The variable domain in full, with the rest retrieved from reference TRBV5-1 and TRBJ2-2, is KAGVTQTPRYLIKTRGQQVTLSCSPISGHRSVSWYQQTPGQGLQFLFEYFSETQRNKGNFPGRFSGRQFSNSRSEMNVSTLELGDSALYLCASSWTVELGELFFGEGSRLTVL.

The chain has TRBV6-5 and TRBJ2-7; 7 bases agree with TRBD2. CDR3 length equals 13 residues. Germline V lookup: CDR1 MNHEY, CDR2 SVGAGI. Losses at the gene ends were 8 bases for V and 0 bases for J; bases not matched to a gene: 4. The DNA of the CDR3 is TGTGCCAGCCGCCGGGAGGCCTCCTACGAGCAGTACTTC. Protein: CASRREASYEQYF.

This chain joins TRBV4-1 and TRBJ1-1; 8 bases are a match to TRBD1. Losses at the gene ends were 3 bases for V and 1 base for J; bases not matched to a gene: 7. The CDR3 is 16 amino acids. The V gene's germline CDR1 is MGHRA and CDR2 YSYEKL. CDR3 bases: TGCGCCAGCAGCCATGGACAGGGATGGAGGAACACTGAAGCTTTCTTT. It codes for CASSHGQGWRNTEAFF.

The chain uses TRBV28 and TRBJ2-7; TRBD2 agrees at 7 bases. Germline values: CDR1 MDHEN, CDR2 SYDVKM. V shed 7 bases, J shed 0 bases, and the junction held 6 bases outside the gene matches. CDR3 size: 14 residues. The CDR3 spells CASTRAGISYEQYF. In DNA form, the CDR3 reads TGTGCCAGCACTAGAGCGGGGATCTCCTACGAGCAGTACTTC.

The chain has TRBV6-5 and TRBJ1-3, with D uncertain. This CDR3 contains 15 residues. V lost 4 bases and J lost 0, with 10 bases in between. Germline CDR1 and CDR2: MNHEY and SVGAGI. In nucleotides, the CDR3 is TGTGCCAGCAGTTTGGACCGGAGCTCTGGAAACACCATATATTTT. It translates to CASSLDRSSGNTIYF.

The chain combines TRBV18 with TRBJ1-5, with 7 nucleotides matching TRBD1. Germline assignment: CDR1 KGHSH and CDR2 LQKENI. The CDR3 consists of 15 residues. The trim removed 1 base at V and 4 bases at J, leaving 4 bases unmatched. Here the CDR3 reads CASSPRDSSNQPQHF. DNA for the CDR3: TGTGCCAGCTCACCACGGGACAGTTCAAATCAGCCCCAGCATTTT.

For this clone: At the DNA level, this CDR3 is encoded by other sequences in the same sample as well. V usage is TRBV4-1 and J usage is TRBJ1-5, with D unclear. CDR1 and CDR2 from the germline V gene are MGHRA and YSYEKL. This CDR3 has 16 residues. V lost 1 base and J lost 0, with 10 bases in between. This CDR3 is CASSQGTADSNQPQHF. CDR3 in DNA: TGCGCCAGCAGCCAAGGAACGGCAGATAGCAATCAGCCCCAGCATTTT.

This clone was seen ten or more times. The chain joins TRBV4-1 to TRBJ2-1; D uncertain. V lost 1 base and J lost 0, with 7 bases in between. Germline values: CDR1 MGHRA, CDR2 YSYEKL. The CDR3 contains 15 residues. The CDR3 DNA reads TGCGCCAGCAGCCAAGGATTCCGCTCCTACAATGAGCAGTTCTTC. Residues: CASSQGFRSYNEQFF.

On this clone: A read error may produce the germline difference seen at one junction end. V is TRBV5-6 and J is TRBJ1-3; D might be TRBD1 (5 bases). This CDR3 is 14 amino acids long. The germline gives CDR1 SGHDT, CDR2 YYEEEE. CDR3 region: CASSLRGPGNTIHF. The CDR3 bases are TGTGCCAGCAGCCTACGGGGACCCGGAAACACCATACATTTT.

The sample holds one count of this clone. The V gene is TRBV5-1, the J gene TRBJ2-3, with a tentative D call TRBD2 (6 bases). In germline, CDR1 is SGHRS, CDR2 YFSETQ. Trimming stripped 1 base from V and 2 bases from J, with 11 bases between. This CDR3 is 15 amino acids long. The DNA for the CDR3 is TGCGCCAGCAGCTTGCTGACTAGAAACACAGATACGCAGTATTTT. Translating it yields CASSLLTRNTDTQYF.

With respect to this clone: Other DNA variants within this sample encode the same CDR3. This rearrangement joins TRBV18 to TRBJ2-7, with 10 bases fitting TRBD1. CDR1 is KGHSH and CDR2 is LQKENI in the germline V gene. V was pared by 2 bases and J by 4 bases, with 2 bases of the junction left unmatched. This CDR3 is built from 14 residues. The DNA for the CDR3 is TGTGCCAGCTCACCAGGGACAGGGGTATACGAGCAGTACTTC. Translating gives CASSPGTGVYEQYF.

The V gene is TRBV10-3, the J gene TRBJ2-5, with a tentative D call TRBD2 (6 bases). Trimming cost V 10 bases and J 2 bases, with 17 bases left between them. Germline CDR1 and CDR2: ENHRY and SYGVKD. The CDR3 loop spans 14 amino acids. The CDR3 loop is CATKAASEQETQYF. The CDR3 bases are TGTGCCACCAAGGCGGCTAGCGAGCAAGAGACCCAGTACTTC.

The CDR3 DNA reads as TGCGCCAGCAGCCAAGGTAGCGGGAGGATCCCATACAATGAGCAGTTCTTC. This codes for CASSQGSGRIPYNEQFF. V is TRBV4-1 and J is TRBJ2-1, with 10 nucleotides matching TRBD2. Per the germline V gene, CDR1 is MGHRA and CDR2 is YSYEKL. Trimming cost V 1 base and J 4 bases; bases outside gene matches: 7. The CDR3 covers 17 residues.

The chain links TRBV4-1 to TRBJ2-1, with 9 positions matching TRBD1. The CDR3 totals 16 residues. Germline lookup yields CDR1 MGHRA and CDR2 YSYEKL. V was pared by 4 bases and J by 10 bases, with 14 bases of the junction left unmatched. CDR3 region: CASSLNVGQGQGEQFF. CDR3 DNA: TGCGCCAGCAGCCTGAATGTGGGACAGGGTCAAGGGGAGCAGTTCTTC.

The chain has TRBV29-1 and TRBJ1-2; D is unresolved. Per germline, CDR1 SQVTM and CDR2 ANQGSEA. Trimming cost V 3 bases and J 8 bases, with 10 bases left between them. CDR3 length: 11 residues. This CDR3 reads CSVDTAGGYTF. The CDR3 DNA is TGCAGCGTTGACACGGCGGGGGGCTACACCTTC.

This clone was found once. The CDR3 loop is CASSKLGLAGGYETQYF. In DNA form, the CDR3 reads TGTGCCAGCAGCAAACTGGGACTAGCGGGAGGGTATGAGACCCAGTACTTC. J is TRBJ2-5 and V is TRBV21-1; the D call TRBD2 from the table was never checked on the DNA. TRBV21-1 is deemed a pseudogene. CDR3 size: 17 residues.

In its sample, this clone was seen once. This chain links TRBV27 with TRBJ2-3; the D gene is possibly TRBD2 (6 bases). The CDR3 loop spans 19 amino acids. Germline V lookup: CDR1 MNHEY, CDR2 SMNVEV (reference sequence). Trimming removed 6 bases at V and 0 bases at J, with 25 bases between. The CDR3 sequence: CASSPLRGGGLRSTDTQYF. The CDR3, as DNA: TGTGCCAGCAGCCCTCTTAGGGGAGGAGGGTTAAGGAGCACAGATACGCAGTATTTT.

This rearrangement joins TRBV9 to TRBJ2-7; no reliable D call. Between the trimmed V and J ends, which lost 3 bases and 2 bases, there was a span of 9 bases. The CDR3 is made up of 13 amino acids. CDR1 SGDLS and CDR2 YYNGEE come from the germline V gene. For the CDR3, the DNA is TGTGCCAGCAGCGCCGACACCACCTACGAGCAGTACTTC. Translation: CASSADTTYEQYF.